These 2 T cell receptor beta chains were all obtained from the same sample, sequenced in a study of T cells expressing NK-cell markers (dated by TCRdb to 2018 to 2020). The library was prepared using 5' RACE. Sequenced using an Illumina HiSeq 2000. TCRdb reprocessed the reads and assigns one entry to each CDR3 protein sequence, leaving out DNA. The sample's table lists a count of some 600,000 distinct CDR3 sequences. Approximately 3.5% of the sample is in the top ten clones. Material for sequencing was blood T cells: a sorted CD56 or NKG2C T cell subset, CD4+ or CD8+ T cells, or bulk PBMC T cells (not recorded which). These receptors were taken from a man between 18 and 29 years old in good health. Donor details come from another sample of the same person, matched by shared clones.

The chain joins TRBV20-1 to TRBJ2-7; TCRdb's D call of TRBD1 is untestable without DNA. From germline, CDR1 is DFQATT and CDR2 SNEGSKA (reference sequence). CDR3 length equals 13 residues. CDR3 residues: CSASPDRGYEQYF.

The chain's CDR3 is CATSDLRGGLSSYNEQFF. This sequence joins TRBV24-1 and TRBJ2-1; TCRdb indicates TRBD1, and absent DNA this call remains unverified. Germline V gene data show CDR1 as KGHDR and CDR2 as SFDVKD. The CDR3 loop spans 18 amino acids.